This TCR beta chain stems from a study of blood T cell repertoires in COVID-19. Germline V lookup: CDR1 KGHDR, CDR2 SFDVKD. This CDR3 has 13 residues. The ends lost 6 bases at V and 9 bases at J; junction bases unmatched: 7. The assay was immunoSEQ multiplex PCR, and TCRdb's table has in-frame clones only and misses some. The data show about 200,000 clones, 83% seen once. The receptor comes from a woman aged 40 to 50 with active or convalescent COVID-19. Sample: peripheral blood. The chain carries TRBV24-1 and TRBJ1-1, with 9 nucleotides matching TRBD1. CDR3 sequence (DNA): TGTGCCACCAGTAAACAGGGACAGGGCAAAGCTTTCTTT. As protein: CATSKQGQGKAFF.